The 25 T cell receptor beta chains below were found in one sample sequenced in a study of blood T cell repertoires in COVID-19. Assay: immunoSEQ multiplex PCR; the TCRdb copy retains only in-frame clones and omits some. The sample carries about 140,000 clones, roughly 80% recorded once. Sequencing was done on a sample of peripheral blood. All receptors derive from a human donor in a cohort sampled during active COVID-19.

The chain couples TRBV13 to TRBJ2-1; 9 bases are a match to TRBD1. In germline, CDR1 is PRHDT, CDR2 FYEKMQ (reference sequence). The CDR3 is 14 residues long. The J segment lost 8 bases and the V segment lost 0 bases, leaving 2 bases of the junction unmatched. CDR3 nucleotides: TGTGCCAGCAGCTTAGGACAGGGGGCTGATGAGCAGTTCTTC. Protein: CASSLGQGADEQFF.

The DNA for the CDR3 is TGCGCCAGCAGCCAAGATCTGGTGGAGGGTGGCTATGGCTACACCTTC. Translation: CASSQDLVEGGYGYTF. The chain is built from TRBV4-3 and TRBJ1-2; D gene ambiguous. The V and J ends lost 0 bases and 4 bases respectively, with 15 bases between them. CDR3 size: 16 residues. Per the germline V gene, CDR1 is LGHNA and CDR2 is YSLEER.

This clone was seen once. The chain employs TRBV7-2 and TRBJ1-6; TRBD1 might be the D (5 bases). The germline V gene encodes CDR1 SGHTA and CDR2 FQGNSA. The V end was cut by 6 bases, the J end by 6 bases, with 12 bases between. The CDR3 has 14 amino acids. In nucleotides, the CDR3 is TGTGCCAGCAGTAACCAGGGTCCTAATTCACCCCTCCACTTT. This gives the protein CASSNQGPNSPLHF.

J is TRBJ2-3 and V is TRBV4-1, with D possibly being TRBD2 (5 bases). Germline CDR1 is MGHRA and CDR2 is YSYEKL. The V gene lost 0 bases and the J gene lost 4 bases, with 14 bases spanning the gap. This CDR3 has 16 amino acids. The CDR3 is CASSQDSLAAADTQYF. The CDR3 region has the DNA TGCGCCAGCAGCCAAGATAGTCTAGCAGCGGCAGATACGCAGTATTTT.

The chain employs TRBV6-5 and TRBJ2-1, with D possibly matching TRBD1 (6 bases). CDR1 and CDR2 from the germline V gene are MNHEY and SVGAGI. This CDR3 has 15 amino acids. V was trimmed by 8 bases and J by 0 bases, leaving 14 bases between them. The CDR3 reads CASRLDRNSYNEQFF. The CDR3 coding sequence is TGTGCCAGCCGTCTTGACAGGAACTCCTACAATGAGCAGTTCTTC.

The CDR3 protein is CASSFPGTEAFF. The CDR3 bases are TGTGCCAGCAGCTTTCCAGGCACTGAAGCTTTCTTT. The chain employs TRBV7-9 and TRBJ1-1; D is undetermined. The CDR3 runs 12 residues. Trimming removed 3 bases at V and 4 bases at J, with 6 bases between. CDR1 is SEHNR, CDR2 FQNEAQ, per germline (reference sequence). The whole variable domain, filled in from reference TRBV7-9 and TRBJ1-1, reads DTGVSQNPRHKITKRGQNVTFRCDPISEHNRLYWYRQTLGQGPEFLTYFQNEAQLEKSRLLSDRFSAERPKGSFSTLEIQRTEQGDSAMYLCASSFPGTEAFFGQGTRLTVV.

Note on this clone: One junction end does not reproduce the germline sequence, and a read error may be involved. This chain connects TRBV7-7 to TRBJ1-1; D unresolved. The CDR3 consists of 16 residues. The germline gives CDR1 SSHAT, CDR2 FNYEAQ (reference sequence). The CDR3 nucleotides are TGTGCTAGCAGCTTAAGGCTAGGAAATATGAACACTGAAGCTTTCTTT. Amino acid sequence: CASSLRLGNMNTEAFF.

The CDR3 protein is CASSYSTSGGPSYNEQFF. The DNA for the CDR3 is TGTGCCAGCAGTTACTCGACCAGCGGGGGGCCCTCCTACAATGAGCAGTTCTTC. This chain connects TRBV6-2 or TRBV6-3 to TRBJ2-1, with 9 bases lining up with TRBD2. The CDR3 has 18 amino acids. Germline trimming cut 0 bases from V and 0 bases from J; bases unmatched to any gene: 6. Germline values: CDR1 MNHEY, CDR2 SVGEGT.

The chain is built from TRBV30 and TRBJ1-2; the D gene is possibly TRBD1 (6 bases). V lost 4 bases and J 6 bases, leaving 15 bases between the germline ends. The CDR3 consists of 13 residues. CDR1 is GTSNPN and CDR2 is SVGIG in the germline V gene (reference sequence). The CDR3 DNA is TGTGCCTGGACCCCGACAGGTTTCCATGGCTACACCTTC. This encodes CAWTPTGFHGYTF. Full variable domain (outside the CDR3, taken from reference TRBV30 and TRBJ1-2): SQTIHQWPATLVQPVGSPLSLECTVEGTSNPNLYWYRQAAGRGLQLLFYSVGIGQISSEVPQNLSASRPQDRQFILSSKKLLLSDSGFYLCAWTPTGFHGYTFGSGTRLTVV.

In nucleotides, the CDR3 is TGTGCCAGCAGCTTAGCGCGGGGGGGACCCTATGGCTACACCTTC. The encoded protein is CASSLARGGPYGYTF. The rearrangement joins TRBV7-9 to TRBJ1-2; TRBD1 might be the D (5 bases). CDR1 is SEHNR and CDR2 is FQNEAQ in the germline V gene (reference sequence). V lost 0 bases to trimming and J lost 4 bases, with 12 bases between them. The CDR3 has 15 amino acids.

J is TRBJ2-3 and V is TRBV10-3, with a tentative D call TRBD1 (5 bases). V shed 3 bases and J shed 2 bases, with 9 bases lying between them. This CDR3 comprises 14 residues. Per the germline V gene, CDR1 is ENHRY and CDR2 is SYGVKD. The CDR3 DNA follows: TGTGCCATCAGTGATTCAGGGTTCACAGATACGCAGTATTTT. It translates to CAISDSGFTDTQYF.

The genes are TRBV19 and TRBJ1-1, with 8 bases identical to TRBD1. Germline trimming cut 5 bases from V and 6 bases from J; bases unmatched to any gene: 5. Per the germline V gene, CDR1 is LNHDA and CDR2 is SQIVND (reference sequence). The CDR3 has 13 amino acids. The CDR3 DNA is TGTGCCAGTAGTCGGACAGGGTGGCCTGAAGCTTTCTTT. Translated, it gives CASSRTGWPEAFF.

This clone was found once. The V call is TRBV7-9, the J call TRBJ2-3; the D gene is possibly TRBD1 (6 bases). Germline V gene sequence: CDR1 SEHNR, CDR2 FQNEAQ (reference sequence). V shed 5 bases and J shed 2 bases, with 11 bases lying between them. The length of the CDR3 is 14 residues. The CDR3 protein is CASSRGQSTDTQYF. CDR3 DNA: TGTGCCAGCAGCCGCGGACAGTCCACAGATACGCAGTATTTT.

The V and J genes are TRBV19 and TRBJ2-5; TRBD2 is a possible D gene (5 bases). V was trimmed by 11 bases and J by 7 bases, leaving 14 bases between them. The CDR3 extends over 11 amino acids. CDR1 is LNHDA and CDR2 is SQIVND in the germline V gene (reference sequence). The CDR3 nucleotides are TGTGCCGTTTCGGCGGGTTCGACCCAGTACTTC. Translating gives CAVSAGSTQYF. The complete variable domain, with remaining parts taken from reference TRBV19 and TRBJ2-5, reads DGGITQSPKYLFRKEGQNVTLSCEQNLNHDAMYWYRQDPGQGLRLIYYSQIVNDFQKGDIAEGYSVSREKKESFPLTVTSAQKNPTAFYLCAVSAGSTQYFGPGTRLLVL.

The genes are TRBV29-1 and TRBJ2-2; weak D call: TRBD1 (5 bases). V was shortened by 1 base and J by 15 bases, with 15 bases between the two germline ends. The CDR3 runs 12 residues. Germline V gene lookup returns CDR1 SQVTM and CDR2 ANQGSEA. CDR3 protein: CSVEGGETSMFF. DNA of the CDR3: TGCAGCGTTGAAGGGGGCGAGACATCCATGTTTTTT.

This sequence joins TRBV30 and TRBJ2-3; tentatively, D is TRBD2 (5 bases). The germline CDR1 and CDR2 sequences are GTSNPN and SVGIG (reference sequence). V lost 6 bases, J lost 4 bases, and 17 bases lay in between. The CDR3 spans 14 residues. The DNA of the CDR3 is TGTGCCTGCAGCGTAGCGCTAATGTCAGATACGCAGTATTTT. Translating it yields CACSVALMSDTQYF. The full variable domain, completed using reference TRBV30 and TRBJ2-3, is SQTIHQWPATLVQPVGSPLSLECTVEGTSNPNLYWYRQAAGRGLQLLFYSVGIGQISSEVPQNLSASRPQDRQFILSSKKLLLSDSGFYLCACSVALMSDTQYFGPGTRLTVL.

J is TRBJ1-2 and V is TRBV6-6; possibly TRBD1 for D (6 bases). The CDR3 consists of 16 residues. The V gene's germline CDR1 is MNHNY and CDR2 SVGAGI (reference sequence). V shed 5 bases and J shed 4 bases, with 20 bases lying between them. The CDR3 nucleotides are TGTGCCAGCAGTCGATCCTCCAGGGGTCGAGGCTATGGCTACACCTTC. Protein sequence: CASSRSSRGRGYGYTF.

The chain carries TRBV19 and TRBJ1-2; D remains unclear. V was trimmed by 8 bases and J by 4 bases, leaving 14 bases between them. The germline gives CDR1 LNHDA, CDR2 SQIVND (reference sequence). The CDR3 is 13 amino acids. The CDR3 loop reads CASGRAESYGYTF. The CDR3 nucleotides are TGTGCCAGTGGGCGGGCGGAATCCTATGGCTACACCTTC. Full variable domain (rest looked up from reference TRBV19 and TRBJ1-2): DGGITQSPKYLFRKEGQNVTLSCEQNLNHDAMYWYRQDPGQGLRLIYYSQIVNDFQKGDIAEGYSVSREKKESFPLTVTSAQKNPTAFYLCASGRAESYGYTFGSGTRLTVV.

CDR3: CASSTGGTQTIEAFF. CDR3 in DNA: TGTGCCAGCAGCACAGGGGGGACCCAAACCATTGAAGCTTTCTTT. The chain couples TRBV5-6 to TRBJ1-1; 8 bases are shared with TRBD1. This CDR3 region has 15 residues. The germline CDR1 and CDR2 sequences are SGHDT and YYEEEE. Trimming removed 4 bases from V and 7 bases from J; junction bases left unmatched: 12.

This clone was recorded once. This CDR3 is CASSVSAGGVRTEAFF. Here the CDR3 DNA reads TGTGCCAGCAGCGTGAGCGCCGGGGGAGTAAGGACTGAAGCTTTCTTT. The gene calls are TRBV9 and TRBJ1-1, with D maybe TRBD1 (5 bases). Germline V lookup: CDR1 SGDLS, CDR2 YYNGEE. The CDR3 has 16 amino acids. Between the trimmed V and J ends, which lost 2 bases and 5 bases, there was a span of 19 bases.

The rearrangement uses TRBV19 and TRBJ1-1; D is unclear. Trimming shortened V by 7 bases and J by 10 bases, and 16 bases separated the two germline ends. The CDR3 has 12 residues. The germline CDR1 and CDR2 sequences are LNHDA and SQIVND (reference sequence). In DNA, the CDR3 is TGTGCCAGTAAGTCGATGTCTAGTGCAGCTTTCTTT. Translation gives CASKSMSSAAFF.

The CDR3 DNA reads TGTGCCAGCAGTTTGTCGGGAGGCTATGGCTACACCTTC. It codes for CASSLSGGYGYTF. The chain combines TRBV12-3 or TRBV12-4 with TRBJ1-2; D gene unclear. Between the trimmed V and J ends, which lost 3 bases and 4 bases, there was a span of 9 bases. This CDR3 is built from 13 residues.

The chain employs TRBV5-5 and TRBJ2-7; the D gene is possibly TRBD2 (5 bases). V dropped 3 bases and J dropped 2 bases, with 9 bases sitting between them. CDR1 is SGHKS, CDR2 YYEKEE, per germline (reference sequence). This CDR3 comprises 13 residues. CDR3 in amino acids: CASSWTGTYEQYF. For the CDR3, the DNA is TGTGCCAGCAGCTGGACGGGAACCTACGAGCAGTACTTC.

This clone showed up just once. The rearrangement links TRBV18 to TRBJ2-7; possible D gene TRBD1, 5 bases. The V end lost 3 bases, the J end lost 6 bases, and 15 bases lay between the germline ends. Germline CDR1 and CDR2: KGHSH and LQKENI. The CDR3 is 14 amino acids. The CDR3 DNA reads TGTGCCAGCTCACCGGACACCCTATCCACCGAGCAGTACTTC. This gives the protein CASSPDTLSTEQYF.

The CDR3: CASTRQGYNEQFF. The CDR3 coding sequence is TGTGCCAGCACCCGTCAGGGCTACAATGAGCAGTTCTTC. The gene calls are TRBV6-5 and TRBJ2-1, with D tentatively TRBD1 (5 bases). The CDR3 runs to 13 residues. CDR1 and CDR2 (germline): MNHEY, SVGAGI. Trimming stripped 7 bases from V and 3 bases from J, with 10 bases between.